What follows is one TCR beta chain and its context. Given a far larger clone just one base away, this is likely a sequencing read error. This record comes from a study of shared clonotypes between healthy human individuals. Every unsorted PBMC PCR replicate was loaded with around 270 ng DNA, some 31,000 T cell genomes. Method: immunoSEQ multiplex PCR; TCRdb's copy keeps in-frame clones and lacks some. The data show 450,000 to 500,000 clones, 81% seen once. There are 12 residues in the CDR3. The V gene's germline CDR1 is SGHDT and CDR2 YYEEEE. Genomic DNA from unsorted samples was obtained from 80 million to 100 million PBMCs (per sample).

Sequencing was performed on PBMCs. The chain uses TRBV5-6 and TRBJ2-7, with D unresolved. The sequence derives from a woman between 40 and 50 years old in good health. Some clones in this sample may be carry-over from other donors' samples. The CDR3 spells CSSSLRSYEQYF. The CDR3 nucleotides are TGTTCCAGCAGCTTGAGGAGCTACGAGCAGTACTTC.